The subject of this entry is one TCR beta chain. Its antigen is unidentified. CD4+ T cells that had been cultured provided DNA sequenced with the Oncomine TCR Beta short-read assay. TCRdb reanalysed the PCR reads using MiXCR and keeps one entry per CDR3 protein. The sample includes roughly 7,000 distinct CDR3 sequences, 52% seen only once; the top ten take 20% to 25%. Indicated treatment: 10-day PBMC culture with coronavirus spike peptide pools or control peptides (ViraFEST assay). Pre-COVID-19 pandemic sampling (2011-2018) yielded the unexposed donor's CD4+ T cells. Using peptide pools, antigen-specific T cells were expanded in ViraFEST before TCRs were sequenced. The data originate from a study of vaccination and CD4 T cells after COVID-19. The wider study: Overlapping spike peptides of SARS-CoV-2, HCoV-NL63, HCoV-OC43 and HCoV-229E were used, and cells were stimulated with them.

The ends lost 7 bases at V and 2 bases at J; junction bases unmatched: 3. The CDR3 consists of 13 residues. Germline V lookup: CDR1 DFQATT, CDR2 SNEGSKA (reference sequence). The source is a human donor in good health. The specimen sequenced was CD4+ T cells from blood, cultured in vitro. The chain recombines TRBV20-1 with TRBJ2-3, with 10 bases aligning to TRBD2. The CDR3 here is CSGTSGTTDTQYF. The DNA for the CDR3 is TGCAGTGGGACTAGCGGAACCACAGATACGCAGTATTTT.